This passage covers 10 T cell receptor beta chains from one sample sequenced in a study of T cells in women clearing cervical HPV infection. The protocol was immunoSEQ multiplex PCR, while the TCRdb copy is restricted to in-frame clones and leaves out a portion. This sample's table has approximately 37,000 clones. The specimen was blood buffy coat. The receptors stem from a woman between 18 and 70 years old with a cervical HPV16 infection that either progressed to CIN3+ or cleared (not recorded which).

Details on this clone: The CDR3 is cut off 3 residues early in the read; its end comes from the germline J gene. The chain links TRBV20-1 to TRBJ2-4, with 8 positions matching TRBD2. This CDR3 has 15 residues. With V trimmed by 3 bases and J by 1 base, 5 bases remained unmatched. Germline CDR1 is DFQATT and CDR2 is SNEGSKA (reference sequence). Here the CDR3 reads CSASGQRGAKNIQYF. The sequenced CDR3 bases are TGCAGTGCTAGCGGCCAGCGGGGGGCCAAAAACATT.

Concerning this clone: The read stops 3 residues short of the end of the CDR3; the missing end is completed from the germline J gene. V usage is TRBV2 and J usage is TRBJ1-3; possible D gene TRBD1, 6 bases. This CDR3 comprises 12 residues. The V gene's germline CDR1 is SNHLY and CDR2 FYNNEI. With 9 bases removed from V and 4 bases from J, the gap between germline ends came to 10 bases. The DNA read from the CDR3 is TGTGCCAGGCAGGGGTACGGAAACACC. Amino acids: CARQGYGNT. The complete CDR3 sequence is CARQGYGNTIYF.

Notes on this clone: The CDR3 end falls 3 residues outside the read, so it is completed with the germline J gene. The gene calls are TRBV20-1 and TRBJ2-3, with D possibly being TRBD1 (6 bases). This CDR3 contains 15 residues. Between the trimmed V and J ends, which lost 4 bases and 0 bases, there was a span of 14 bases. Germline CDR1 and CDR2: DFQATT and SNEGSKA (reference sequence). Incomplete CDR3 DNA: TGCAGTGCTAAAGGACAGTCCCTTAGCACAGATACG. It is translated as CSAKGQSLSTDT. The entire CDR3 protein reads CSAKGQSLSTDTQYF.

Regarding this clone: The sequenced fragment ends 3 residues before the CDR3 boundary, so the rest is inferred from the germline J gene. The V and J genes are TRBV11-2 and TRBJ2-4; unclear D gene. In germline, CDR1 is SGHAT, CDR2 FQNNGV. The CDR3 is 11 residues long. The sequenced part of the CDR3 DNA is TGTGCCAGCAGCTTAAGCGAGACT. Translating gives CASSLSET. The whole CDR3 protein reads CASSLSETQYF.

The CDR3 reads CASSILATSYDYTF. Incomplete CDR3 DNA: TGTGCCAGTAGCATACTAGCGACCTCCTACGAC. The rearrangement uses TRBV19 and TRBJ1-2, with no clear D. The read halts 3 residues ahead of the CDR3 end, with the missing end drawn from the germline J gene. Germline V lookup: CDR1 LNHDA, CDR2 SQIVND (reference sequence). The CDR3 spans 14 residues.

The DNA read from the CDR3 is TGTGCCAGCACTAGCGGGGGGGCCTACGAG. Translated, it gives CASTSGGAYE. The whole CDR3 region reads CASTSGGAYEQYF. The chain combines TRBV2 with TRBJ2-7; 12 positions agree with TRBD2. The read finishes 3 residues shy of the CDR3 end, and the germline J gene is used to complete it. The CDR3 covers 13 residues. CDR1 is SNHLY and CDR2 is FYNNEI in the germline V gene. Germline trimming cut 7 bases from V and 2 bases from J; bases unmatched to any gene: 0.

On this clone itself: Read coverage stops 3 residues before the CDR3 terminus; the germline J gene supplies the remainder. The V call is TRBV28, the J call TRBJ2-1; TRBD2 matches at 11 bases. Germline V gene lookup returns CDR1 MDHEN and CDR2 SYDVKM. The length of the CDR3 is 18 residues. J lost 6 bases, V lost 5 bases, and 15 bases had no gene match. Partial CDR3 DNA: TGTGCCAGCAGTGCGACTAGCGGGGTTCTTAGGGGATTCAATGAG. This codes for CASSATSGVLRGFNE. The CDR3 as a whole reads CASSATSGVLRGFNEQFF. Variable domain in full (rest from reference TRBV28 and TRBJ2-1): DVKVTQSSRYLVKRTGEKVFLECVQDMDHENMFWYRQDPGLGLRLIYFSYDVKMKEKGDIPEGYSVSREKKERFSLILESASTNQTSMYLCASSATSGVLRGFNEQFFGPGTRLTVL.

Concerning this clone itself: The CDR3 end lies 3 residues beyond the end of the read and is filled in from the germline J gene. The chain links TRBV20-1 to TRBJ2-1, with unresolved D. Germline CDR1 reads DFQATT; CDR2 reads SNEGSKA (reference sequence). The CDR3 length is 14 residues. The ends were cut back, 2 bases at V and 1 base at J, with 9 bases in the middle. CDR3 DNA, as far as it was read: TGCAGTGCTAGAATGGCGGCATCCTACAATGAG. It yields the protein CSARMAASYNE. Given in full, the CDR3 is CSARMAASYNEQFF.

Concerning this clone: With the read ending 3 residues before the CDR3 end, the germline J gene is used to fill in that end. The chain recombines TRBV7-9 with TRBJ1-1; the match to TRBD1 covers 10 bases. This CDR3 is 14 amino acids long. Germline V CDR1 and CDR2: SEHNR, FQNEAQ (reference sequence). J lost 4 bases, V lost 5 bases, and 4 bases had no gene match. The CDR3 sequence is CASSQRDRGTEAFF. CDR3 DNA (partial): TGTGCCAGCAGCCAGAGGGACAGGGGCACTGAA.

As for this clone: The DNA ends 3 residues before the CDR3 does, and the rest of the CDR3 is filled in from the germline J gene. V is TRBV12-5 and J is TRBJ1-1; 8 nucleotides align to TRBD1. Trimming cost V 1 base and J 4 bases; bases outside gene matches: 5. The CDR3 loop spans 15 amino acids. The germline gives CDR1 LGHNT, CDR2 FRNRAP. The DNA read from the CDR3 is TGTGCTAGTGGTTTGGAAACAGGGGGTCCCACTGAA. Translating it yields CASGLETGGPTE. The entire CDR3 is CASGLETGGPTEAFF.